The 18 T cell receptor beta chains listed next were all sequenced from one sample in a study of blood T cell repertoires in COVID-19 (dated by TCRdb to the early 2020s). Receptors were amplified or captured by the immunoSEQ multiplex PCR assay. TCRdb took this table from immuneACCESS and kept in-frame rearrangements with V and J called. Such tables lack part of the clones; where checked against another copy, unresolved V genes explain under half of the gap, and the rest is unexplained. This sample gives roughly 67,000 clones in total; 70% to 90% of them show up just once. The biggest ten clones account for 1% to 1.5% of the sample. The material sequenced was peripheral blood. These receptor sequences come from a woman aged 55-75 years with acute or convalescent COVID-19.

V is TRBV7-8 and J is TRBJ2-1; D might be TRBD2 (5 bases). The V and J ends lost 5 bases and 2 bases respectively, with 10 bases between them. CDR1 is SGHVS, CDR2 FQNEAQ, per germline. This CDR3 spans 14 amino acids. The CDR3 DNA sequence: TGTGCCAGCAGCCCCCGGGAAACCTACAATGAGCAGTTCTTC. Its translation is CASSPRETYNEQFF. Using reference TRBV7-8 and TRBJ2-1 for the parts outside the CDR3, the full variable domain is GAGVSQSPRYKVAKRGQDVALRCDPISGHVSLFWYQQALGQGPEFLTYFQNEAQLDKSGLPSDRFFAERPEGSVSTLKIQRTQQEDSAVYLCASSPRETYNEQFFGPGTRLTVL.

This rearrangement joins TRBV6-2 or TRBV6-3 to TRBJ1-3; D not certain. Germline V CDR1 and CDR2: MNHEY, SVGEGT. With 0 bases removed from V and 4 bases from J, the gap between germline ends came to 10 bases. This CDR3 has 15 amino acids. CDR3 residues: CASSYSGEGGNTIYF. The CDR3 nucleotides read TGTGCCAGCAGTTACTCCGGGGAGGGAGGAAACACCATATATTTT.

This chain connects TRBV29-1 to TRBJ1-4; a possible D gene is TRBD1 (5 bases). The CDR3 length is 12 residues. Germline V gene data show CDR1 as SQVTM and CDR2 as ANQGSEA. Trimming left V 4 bases short and J 8 bases short, with 11 bases between. This chain's CDR3 is CSVGVWGEKLFF. CDR3 coding DNA: TGCAGCGTTGGTGTTTGGGGCGAAAAACTGTTTTTT.

The chain uses TRBV10-3 and TRBJ2-1; TRBD1 matches at 7 bases. After removal of 2 bases from V and 1 base from J, the junction contained 8 bases not matched to a gene. The CDR3 is made up of 17 amino acids. Germline assignment: CDR1 ENHRY and CDR2 SYGVKD. In DNA form, the CDR3 reads TGTGCCATCAGTGAGAGGAGAGGACAGGCTTCCTACAATGAGCAGTTCTTC. This codes for CAISERRGQASYNEQFF.

The rearrangement uses TRBV4-1 and TRBJ2-3; D is possibly TRBD1 (5 bases). Germline-derived CDR1 and CDR2 are MGHRA and YSYEKL. This CDR3 is built from 18 residues. V was pared by 1 base and J by 10 bases, with 27 bases between. Here the CDR3 reads CASSQVLARRSPRAAQYF. The DNA of the CDR3 is TGCGCCAGCAGCCAAGTTTTGGCCCGACGGTCCCCCAGGGCGGCGCAGTATTTT.

This clone was seen a few times. Other DNA sequences in this sample translate to the same CDR3. The chain joins TRBV2 to TRBJ2-2, with D perhaps TRBD1 (5 bases). Germline values: CDR1 SNHLY, CDR2 FYNNEI. V gave up 3 bases and J gave up 4 bases, with 9 bases separating them. This CDR3 region has 14 residues. CDR3 sequence (DNA): TGTGCCAGCAGTGAGGCCAGGGCCACCGGGGAGCTGTTTTTT. Residues: CASSEARATGELFF.

J is TRBJ2-3 and V is TRBV5-1; D is perhaps TRBD2 (6 bases). Germline CDR1 is SGHRS and CDR2 is YFSETQ. The length of the CDR3 is 13 residues. Trimming removed 4 bases at V and 4 bases at J, with 10 bases between. CDR3 loop: CASSLTSADTQYF. Here the CDR3 DNA reads TGCGCCAGCAGCCTGACTAGTGCAGATACGCAGTATTTT. Variable domain in full (rest from reference TRBV5-1 and TRBJ2-3): KAGVTQTPRYLIKTRGQQVTLSCSPISGHRSVSWYQQTPGQGLQFLFEYFSETQRNKGNFPGRFSGRQFSNSRSEMNVSTLELGDSALYLCASSLTSADTQYFGPGTRLTVL.

The rearrangement links TRBV28 to TRBJ1-4; D is undetermined. CDR3 length: 15 amino acids. Between the trimmed V and J ends, which lost 1 base and 8 bases, there was a span of 14 bases. CDR1 MDHEN and CDR2 SYDVKM come from the germline V gene. The CDR3 protein is CASSLSHSYGEKLFF. CDR3 coding DNA: TGTGCCAGCAGTTTATCACATTCCTACGGGGAAAAACTGTTTTTT.

The V call is TRBV6-2 or TRBV6-3, the J call TRBJ1-1; no firm D call. CDR3 length: 14 residues. Trimming left V 2 bases short and J 1 base short, with 8 bases between. Germline V gene data show CDR1 as MNHEY and CDR2 as SVGEGT. The CDR3 region has the DNA TGTGCCAGCAGTTACCAAACACGGAACACTGAAGCTTTCTTT. It encodes CASSYQTRNTEAFF.

The CDR3 sequence: CASSPGGRNYGYTF. The CDR3 DNA reads TGTGCCAGCAGTCCGGGGGGACGGAACTATGGCTACACCTTC. The chain combines TRBV28 with TRBJ1-2, with D perhaps matching TRBD1 (5 bases). The CDR3 sequence is 14 residues long. Trimming took 5 bases from V and 2 from J, leaving 12 bases between them. Germline loops: CDR1 MDHEN, CDR2 SYDVKM.

The gene calls are TRBV13 and TRBJ2-4; 11 bases are a match to TRBD1. Germline assignment: CDR1 PRHDT and CDR2 FYEKMQ (reference sequence). V shed 3 bases, J shed 5 bases, and the junction held 3 bases outside the gene matches. CDR3 length: 15 residues. The CDR3 bases are TGTGCCAGCAGCTTTTGGGGACAGGGGGAAAACATTCAGTACTTC. Its translation is CASSFWGQGENIQYF. The variable domain in full, completed from reference TRBV13 and TRBJ2-4, reads AAGVIQSPRHLIKEKRETATLKCYPIPRHDTVYWYQQGPGQDPQFLISFYEKMQSDKGSIPDRFSAQQFSDYHSELNMSSLELGDSALYFCASSFWGQGENIQYFGAGTRLSVL.

The chain carries TRBV28 and TRBJ2-1; 7 bases agree with TRBD1. In germline, CDR1 is MDHEN, CDR2 SYDVKM. The CDR3 runs 15 residues. Trimming took 6 bases from V and 6 from J; bases not matched to a gene: 11. DNA for the CDR3: TGTGCCAGCAGCACGAGACAGGGCATGGGCAATGAGCAGTTCTTC. Translating gives CASSTRQGMGNEQFF.

This clone showed up just a few times. This chain joins TRBV11-1 and TRBJ1-1, with 9 bases aligning to TRBD1. V was pared by 1 base and J by 6 bases, with 6 bases of the junction left unmatched. This CDR3 region has 15 residues. Germline V gene sequence: CDR1 SGHAT, CDR2 FQDESV (reference sequence). CDR3 sequence: CASSLGGQGGSEAFF. CDR3 sequence (DNA): TGTGCCAGCAGCTTAGGGGGACAGGGTGGCTCTGAAGCTTTCTTT.

V is TRBV24-1 and J is TRBJ1-1; D perhaps matches TRBD1 (5 bases). In germline, CDR1 is KGHDR, CDR2 SFDVKD. This CDR3 contains 14 residues. V dropped 9 bases and J dropped 6 bases, with 19 bases sitting between them. CDR3 bases: TGTGCCACCCTGGGCATGGGGGGGAGGTCTGAAGCTTTCTTT. Residues: CATLGMGGRSEAFF.

The chain couples TRBV6-1 to TRBJ2-7; D is ambiguous. V was pared by 0 bases and J by 2 bases, with 8 bases between. Germline values: CDR1 MNHNS, CDR2 SASEGT. The CDR3 totals 14 residues. The CDR3 region has the DNA TGTGCCAGCAGTGAAGCTTTACCAGCCTACGAGCAGTACGTC. It yields the protein CASSEALPAYEQYV.

This rearrangement joins TRBV19 to TRBJ1-6; TRBD1 might be the D (5 bases). The CDR3 has 14 amino acids. Looked up from germline, CDR1 is LNHDA and CDR2 is SQIVND (reference sequence). V was pared by 5 bases and J by 5 bases, with 10 bases between. DNA of the CDR3: TGTGCCAGTAGTCGGGGGGGAAATAATTCACCCCTCCACTTT. Translating gives CASSRGGNNSPLHF.

V and J are TRBV27 and TRBJ1-2; D may be TRBD1 (6 bases). Germline values: CDR1 MNHEY, CDR2 SMNVEV (reference sequence). V lost 6 bases and J lost 6, with 17 bases in between. The CDR3 loop spans 14 amino acids. CDR3 DNA sequence: TGTGCCAGCAGCTTAGCCGGGACATCTGATGGCTACACCTTC. This translates into CASSLAGTSDGYTF.

The chain carries TRBV3-1 (or the pseudogene TRBV3-2) and TRBJ1-1; perhaps TRBD1 as D (6 bases). The V gene lost 4 bases and the J gene lost 1 base, with 13 bases spanning the gap. The CDR3 extends over 15 amino acids. In germline, CDR1 is LGHDT, CDR2 YNNKEL (reference sequence). The chain's CDR3 is CASSPSDRPNTEAFF. CDR3 DNA: TGTGCCAGCAGCCCTTCCGACAGGCCGAACACTGAAGCTTTCTTT.